Described below is a single TCR beta chain sequence and its context. The data were obtained in a study of Graves' ophthalmopathy and Graves' hyperthyroidism. The CDR3 spans 16 residues. Looked up from germline, CDR1 is SGHAT and CDR2 is FQNNGV. V lost 4 bases to trimming and J lost 2 bases; unmatched junction nucleotides: 7. From fresh peripheral blood, 8 to 10 ml in volume, the PBMCs were obtained. Amplified material comprised TCR beta CDR3 regions derived from RNA transcripts. An opening RT-PCR round employed HTBI primers and preceded a second-round multiplex PCR. TCRdb independently ran MiXCR on the multiplex PCR reads; one entry per CDR3 protein. Of roughly 610,000 distinct CDR3 sequences in the sample, 22% are singletons; the top ten hold more than 5.5%.

The sample taken for sequencing was peripheral blood. This sequence joins TRBV11-2 and TRBJ1-2, with TRBD1 matching 10 bases. This TCR derives from a woman aged 18-29 years with stable Graves' hyperthyroidism. Some clones in this sample may be carry-over from other donors' samples. This CDR3 is CASSSRPGQGNYGYTF. The CDR3 DNA sequence: TGTGCCAGCAGCTCTAGGCCGGGACAGGGGAACTATGGCTACACCTTC. The full variable domain, completed using reference TRBV11-2 and TRBJ1-2, is EAGVAQSPRYKIIEKRQSVAFWCNPISGHATLYWYQQILGQGPKLLIQFQNNGVVDDSQLPKDRFSAERLKGVDSTLKIQPAKLEDSAVYLCASSSRPGQGNYGYTFGSGTRLTVV.